This T cell receptor (beta chain) was captured by sequencing in a study of T-cell memory formation after mild COVID-19. This clonotype was picked up many times. TCRdb re-derived calls from the 5' RACE reads in MiXCR, one entry per CDR3 protein. The sample has about 57,000 distinct CDR3 sequences; about 12% are singletons. From germline, CDR1 is ENHRY and CDR2 SYGVKD. The CDR3 is 15 residues long. Trimming left V 0 bases short and J 1 base short, with 9 bases between. The J gene is TRBJ1-1, the V gene TRBV10-3; D ambiguous. Sequenced sample: PBMCs or a T cell subset sorted from them (not recorded which). This clonotype originated in a man younger than 35 who had mild COVID-19 (a few samples of this study predate the infection). Cell type and time point are not known. The CDR3 here is CAISESGQRNTEAFF. The CDR3 DNA reads TGTGCCATCAGTGAGTCAGGGCAGAGGAACACTGAAGCTTTCTTT.